The next 26 T cell receptor beta chains were all read from a single sample in a study of control samples from healthy donors and cancer patients. Method: immunoSEQ multiplex PCR; TCRdb's copy keeps in-frame clones and lacks some. The sample records about 130,000 clones, approximately 84% being singletons. The material sequenced was blood. The receptors were sampled from a man aged 18 to 30 in good health.

J is TRBJ2-7 and V is TRBV28, with TRBD2 as a possible D gene (7 bases). The V gene's germline CDR1 is MDHEN and CDR2 SYDVKM. The CDR3 spans 15 residues. V was pared by 5 bases and J by 0 bases, with 14 bases between. The CDR3 loop is CASSLPRGASYEQYF. The DNA for the CDR3 is TGTGCCAGCAGTCTACCCCGGGGGGCCTCCTACGAGCAGTACTTC.

The CDR3 sequence: CASSLTGHTDTQYF. The CDR3 DNA sequence: TGCGCCAGCAGCTTAACAGGACACACAGATACGCAGTATTTT. The rearrangement uses TRBV5-1 and TRBJ2-3, with D possibly being TRBD1 (5 bases). V was shortened by 2 bases and J by 2 bases, with 9 bases between the two germline ends. This CDR3 region has 14 residues. The germline CDR1 and CDR2 sequences are SGHRS and YFSETQ.

The CDR3 region is CASSLDRRSGGYTF. CDR3 nucleotide sequence: TGTGCCAGCAGCTTGGACAGACGCTCGGGGGGCTACACCTTC. The V call is TRBV11-2, the J call TRBJ1-2, with D maybe TRBD1 (6 bases). The CDR3 is 14 amino acids. The V gene lost 3 bases and the J gene lost 8 bases, with 16 bases spanning the gap. CDR1 and CDR2 from the germline V gene are SGHAT and FQNNGV.

V and J are TRBV10-1 and TRBJ2-5; D might be TRBD1 (5 bases). The CDR3 extends over 13 amino acids. The germline V gene has CDR1 WNHNN and CDR2 SYGVQD (reference sequence). V lost 2 bases and J lost 9, with 13 bases in between. CDR3 residues: CASSESREGAQYF. The CDR3, as DNA: TGCGCCAGCAGTGAGAGCAGGGAAGGGGCCCAGTACTTC.

This chain uses TRBV7-9 with TRBJ1-1; D unclear. V lost 5 bases and J 6 bases, leaving 10 bases between the germline ends. The CDR3 has 12 amino acids. Germline V gene lookup returns CDR1 SEHNR and CDR2 FQNEAQ (reference sequence). The CDR3 protein is CASSLAVAEAFF. CDR3 nucleotides: TGTGCCAGCAGCCTTGCGGTCGCTGAAGCTTTCTTT.

The chain recombines TRBV4-3 with TRBJ1-1; no clear D gene. V was pared by 1 base and J by 1 base, with 10 bases between. Germline V CDR1 and CDR2: LGHNA, YSLEER. The CDR3 spans 15 residues. Here the CDR3 reads CASSQAPSGNTEAFF. The CDR3 DNA follows: TGCGCCAGCAGCCAAGCACCAAGCGGGAACACTGAAGCTTTCTTT.

This chain uses TRBV18 with TRBJ1-1, with a possible D match to TRBD1 (5 bases). Germline V gene sequence: CDR1 KGHSH, CDR2 LQKENI. Deletions cut 1 base from V and 3 bases from J, with 12 bases between. This CDR3 contains 15 residues. The CDR3 DNA sequence: TGTGCCAGCTCACCACTCTTTGGGGGTGACACTGAAGCTTTCTTT. Its translation is CASSPLFGGDTEAFF. Drawing the rest from reference TRBV18 and TRBJ1-1, the complete variable domain is NAGVMQNPRHLVRRRGQEARLRCSPMKGHSHVYWYRQLPEEGLKFMVYLQKENIIDESGMPKERFSAEFPKEGPSILRIQQVVRGDSAAYFCASSPLFGGDTEAFFGQGTRLTVV.

V and J are TRBV19 and TRBJ1-2; TRBD1 matches at 8 bases. The germline gives CDR1 LNHDA, CDR2 SQIVND (reference sequence). The CDR3 is 17 amino acids. The V gene end was trimmed by 3 bases and the J gene end by 4 bases; junction bases not matched to a gene: 13. The CDR3 coding sequence is TGTGCCAGTAGTATCGGGACAGGTATCCAATCCGTCTATGGCTACACCTTC. Translated, it gives CASSIGTGIQSVYGYTF.

The genes are TRBV19 and TRBJ2-2; the D gene is possibly TRBD2 (5 bases). This CDR3 spans 14 amino acids. Trimming shortened V by 5 bases and J by 5 bases, and 12 bases separated the two germline ends. Germline lookup yields CDR1 LNHDA and CDR2 SQIVND (reference sequence). DNA of the CDR3: TGTGCCAGTAGTGTAGCTTCGGGAACCGGGGAGCTGTTTTTT. Encoded protein: CASSVASGTGELFF.

This chain uses TRBV3-1 (or the pseudogene TRBV3-2) with TRBJ2-5; no definite D call. The V end was cut by 1 base, the J end by 5 bases, with 5 bases between. From germline, CDR1 is LGHDT and CDR2 YNNKEL (reference sequence). The CDR3 has 12 residues. The CDR3 DNA is TGTGCCAGCAGCCAAGGTGGGGAGACCCAGTACTTC. It encodes CASSQGGETQYF.

This sequence joins TRBV27 and TRBJ2-1; D is possibly TRBD2 (7 bases). CDR3 length: 13 amino acids. Germline V gene lookup returns CDR1 MNHEY and CDR2 SMNVEV (reference sequence). Trimming took off 10 bases at V and 4 bases at J, with 14 bases between the two ends. CDR3 sequence reads: CATAGAGYNEQFF. The DNA for the CDR3 is TGTGCCACCGCGGGGGCCGGTTACAATGAGCAGTTCTTC.

V gene TRBV30 combines with J gene TRBJ1-1; 12 nucleotides align to TRBD1. Germline CDR1 reads GTSNPN; CDR2 reads SVGIG (reference sequence). Trimming at V came to 3 bases and at J to 8 bases, leaving 10 bases not matched to a gene. The length of the CDR3 is 15 residues. As DNA, the CDR3 is TGTGCCTGGAGGGGACAGGGGGCTTTAATGGGAGAAGCTTTCTTT. Its translation: CAWRGQGALMGEAFF.

The gene calls are TRBV15 and TRBJ2-7; possibly TRBD2 for D (6 bases). Trimming took 0 bases from V and 6 from J, leaving 12 bases between them. Germline V lookup: CDR1 LNHNV, CDR2 YYDKDF (reference sequence). CDR3 size: 14 residues. The CDR3: CATSRDTAGSEQYF. The DNA for the CDR3 is TGTGCCACCAGCAGAGATACGGCGGGGAGCGAGCAGTACTTC.

The chain joins TRBV5-1 to TRBJ2-3; 11 bases align to TRBD1. Germline assignment: CDR1 SGHRS and CDR2 YFSETQ. The V gene end was trimmed by 0 bases and the J gene end by 3 bases; junction bases not matched to a gene: 3. This CDR3 contains 16 residues. The CDR3 DNA sequence: TGCGCCAGCAGCTTGGTGGGGGACAGGGGGACAGATACGCAGTATTTT. Amino acids: CASSLVGDRGTDTQYF.

The chain recombines TRBV6-6 with TRBJ1-5; D ambiguous. The CDR3 consists of 15 residues. The germline V and J ends were trimmed by 6 bases and 2 bases, with 14 bases remaining between them. The germline gives CDR1 MNHNY, CDR2 SVGAGI (reference sequence). CDR3 amino acids: CASRRMDSGNQPQHF. The CDR3 nucleotides are TGTGCCAGCAGGAGAATGGACTCTGGCAATCAGCCCCAGCATTTT.

V gene TRBV27 combines with J gene TRBJ1-4, with D possibly matching TRBD1 (6 bases). Trimming removed 2 bases from V and 10 bases from J, with 14 bases in between. The CDR3 contains 14 residues. CDR1 is MNHEY and CDR2 is SMNVEV in the germline V gene (reference sequence). This chain's CDR3 is CASSLGGQRGKLFF. The CDR3, as DNA: TGTGCCAGCAGTTTAGGGGGGCAAAGGGGAAAACTGTTTTTT.

J is TRBJ2-2 and V is TRBV7-9; no reliable D call. CDR1 is SEHNR, CDR2 FQNEAQ, per germline (reference sequence). The CDR3 covers 14 residues. The V end lost 5 bases, the J end lost 3 bases, and 10 bases lay between the germline ends. In DNA, the CDR3 is TGTGCCAGCAGCGCTTCGGGCCACACCGGGGAGCTGTTTTTT. Its protein is CASSASGHTGELFF.

The V call is TRBV29-1, the J call TRBJ2-1; a weak D match, TRBD1 (6 bases). Looked up from germline, CDR1 is SQVTM and CDR2 is ANQGSEA. V lost 4 bases, J lost 10 bases, and 14 bases lay in between. The CDR3 is 12 amino acids. The CDR3 bases are TGCAGCGTTGTAAGGGCAGGGGACGAGCAGTTCTTC. It yields the protein CSVVRAGDEQFF.

This clone was picked up one time. The chain has TRBV11-2 and TRBJ1-1; D is possibly TRBD1 (5 bases). The CDR3 loop spans 14 amino acids. The germline V and J ends were trimmed by 10 bases and 3 bases, with 18 bases remaining between them. Germline V gives CDR1 SGHAT, CDR2 FQNNGV. CDR3 amino acids: CATRDPTPDTEAFF. DNA of the CDR3: TGTGCCACCAGGGACCCCACGCCCGACACTGAAGCTTTCTTT.

The chain links TRBV5-1 to TRBJ1-1; 10 nucleotides line up with TRBD1. The CDR3 runs to 18 residues. Looked up from germline, CDR1 is SGHRS and CDR2 is YFSETQ. V was pared by 2 bases and J by 0 bases, with 10 bases of the junction left unmatched. Here the CDR3 DNA reads TGCGCCAGCAGCTTACGACAGGGGGCGAGGGGTATGAACACTGAAGCTTTCTTT. This codes for CASSLRQGARGMNTEAFF. Filled out from reference TRBV5-1 and TRBJ1-1, the complete variable domain reads KAGVTQTPRYLIKTRGQQVTLSCSPISGHRSVSWYQQTPGQGLQFLFEYFSETQRNKGNFPGRFSGRQFSNSRSEMNVSTLELGDSALYLCASSLRQGARGMNTEAFFGQGTRLTVV.

This chain links TRBV6-4 with TRBJ2-3, with D possibly being TRBD2 (5 bases). The ends were cut back, 0 bases at V and 2 bases at J, with 6 bases in the middle. This CDR3 contains 14 residues. Germline V gene data show CDR1 as MRHNA and CDR2 as SNTAGT. The CDR3 loop is CASSDSRDTDTQYF. The CDR3 nucleotides are TGTGCCAGCAGTGACTCGAGGGACACAGATACGCAGTATTTT.

The CDR3: CATQWTSGSYEQYF. The CDR3 DNA is TGTGCCACCCAGTGGACTAGCGGGAGTTACGAGCAGTACTTC. The V call is TRBV5-4, the J call TRBJ2-7, with 13 bases fitting TRBD2. V shed 9 bases and J 4 bases; nucleotides not matched to a gene: 7. The CDR3 loop spans 14 amino acids. In germline, CDR1 is SGHNT, CDR2 YYREEE (reference sequence).

A word on this clone: Other DNA sequences within the sample encode an identical CDR3. J is TRBJ1-5 and V is TRBV6-6; D unclear. Trimming took 5 bases from V and 1 from J, leaving 0 bases between them. Germline V gene sequence: CDR1 MNHNY, CDR2 SVGAGI (reference sequence). CDR3 length: 11 amino acids. Written as DNA, the CDR3 is TGTGCCAGCAGTAGCAATCAGCCCCAGCATTTT. Translation: CASSSNQPQHF.

V and J are TRBV3-1 (or the pseudogene TRBV3-2) and TRBJ2-1, with TRBD1 identical over 9 bases. CDR3 size: 17 residues. Germline loops: CDR1 LGHDT, CDR2 YNNKEL (reference sequence). Unmatched junction bases numbered 9, after V lost 1 base and J lost 5 bases. CDR3 in amino acids: CASSQAGSGQGDNEQFF. The CDR3 coding sequence is TGTGCCAGCAGCCAAGCGGGTTCGGGACAGGGAGACAATGAGCAGTTCTTC.

The V gene is TRBV5-6, the J gene TRBJ2-1; 12 bases align to TRBD2. The CDR3 contains 17 residues. Germline V CDR1 and CDR2: SGHDT, YYEEEE. V dropped 2 bases and J dropped 8; count of bases not matched to a gene: 11. CDR3 region: CASSFASGRARPDEQFF. The CDR3 DNA is TGTGCCAGCAGCTTCGCTAGCGGGAGGGCCCGACCCGATGAGCAGTTCTTC.

The rearrangement uses TRBV14 and TRBJ1-2; 8 bases fit TRBD1. The germline gives CDR1 SGHDN, CDR2 FVKESK. The CDR3 contains 17 residues. V shed 1 base, J shed 0 bases, and the junction held 7 bases outside the gene matches. The CDR3 nucleotides are TGTGCCAGCAGCCAAGGCATACAGGGGGTAGCTAACTATGGCTACACCTTC. As protein: CASSQGIQGVANYGYTF.